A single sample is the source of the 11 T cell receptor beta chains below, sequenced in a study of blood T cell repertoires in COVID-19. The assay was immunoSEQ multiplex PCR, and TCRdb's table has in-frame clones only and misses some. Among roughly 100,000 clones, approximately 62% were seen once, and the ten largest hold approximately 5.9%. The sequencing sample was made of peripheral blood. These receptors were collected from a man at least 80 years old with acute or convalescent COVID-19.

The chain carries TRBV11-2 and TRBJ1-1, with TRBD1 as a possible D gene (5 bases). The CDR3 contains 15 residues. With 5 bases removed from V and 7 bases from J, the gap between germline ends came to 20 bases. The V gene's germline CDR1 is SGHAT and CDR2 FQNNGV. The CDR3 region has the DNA TGTGCCAGCAGCCCGATGAGTCGGACAAGCGTTGAAGCTTTCTTT. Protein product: CASSPMSRTSVEAFF.

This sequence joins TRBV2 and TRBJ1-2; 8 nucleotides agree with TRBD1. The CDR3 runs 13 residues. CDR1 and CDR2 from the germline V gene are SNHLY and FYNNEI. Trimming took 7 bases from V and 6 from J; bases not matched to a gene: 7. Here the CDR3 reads CASTQDRVDGYTF. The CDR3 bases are TGTGCCAGCACCCAGGACAGGGTAGATGGCTACACCTTC.

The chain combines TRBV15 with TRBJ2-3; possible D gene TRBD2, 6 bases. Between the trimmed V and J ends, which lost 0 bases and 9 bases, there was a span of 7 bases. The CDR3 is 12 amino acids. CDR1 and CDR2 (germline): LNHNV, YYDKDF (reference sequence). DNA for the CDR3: TGTGCCACCAGCAGAGAGGGGAGGACGCAGTATTTT. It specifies CATSREGRTQYF.

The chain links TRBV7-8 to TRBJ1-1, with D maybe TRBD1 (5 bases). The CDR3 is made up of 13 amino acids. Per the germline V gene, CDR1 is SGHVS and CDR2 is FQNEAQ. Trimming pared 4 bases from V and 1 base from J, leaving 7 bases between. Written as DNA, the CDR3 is TGTGCCAGCAGCTATGACAGGAACACTGAAGCTTTCTTT. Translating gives CASSYDRNTEAFF.

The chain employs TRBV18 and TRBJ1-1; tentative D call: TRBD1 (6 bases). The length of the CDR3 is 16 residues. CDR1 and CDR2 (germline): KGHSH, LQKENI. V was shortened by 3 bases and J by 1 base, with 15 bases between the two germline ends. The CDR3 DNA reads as TGTGCCAGCTCACCCACGGGAGGGGGATCGAACACTGAAGCTTTCTTT. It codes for CASSPTGGGSNTEAFF.

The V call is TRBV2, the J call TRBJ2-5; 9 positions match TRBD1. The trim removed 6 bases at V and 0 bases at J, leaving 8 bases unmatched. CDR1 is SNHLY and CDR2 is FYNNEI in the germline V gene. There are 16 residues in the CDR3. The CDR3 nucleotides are TGTGCCAGCAGACCGGGACAGGGAGGCCACCAAGAGACCCAGTACTTC. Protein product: CASRPGQGGHQETQYF.

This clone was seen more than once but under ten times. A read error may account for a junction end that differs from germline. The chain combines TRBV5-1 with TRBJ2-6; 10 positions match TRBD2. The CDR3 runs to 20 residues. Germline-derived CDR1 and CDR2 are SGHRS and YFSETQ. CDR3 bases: TGCGCCAGCACCTTGGTCCCGGTGACTAGCGGGCTCACTGGGGCCAACGTCCTGACTTTC. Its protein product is CASTLVPVTSGLTGANVLTF.

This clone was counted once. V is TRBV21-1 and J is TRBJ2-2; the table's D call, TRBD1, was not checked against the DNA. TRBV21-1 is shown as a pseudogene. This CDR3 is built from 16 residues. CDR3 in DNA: TGTGCCAGCAGCATGCAAGGGGTTGGTAACACCGGGGAGCTGTTTTTT. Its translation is CASSMQGVGNTGELFF.

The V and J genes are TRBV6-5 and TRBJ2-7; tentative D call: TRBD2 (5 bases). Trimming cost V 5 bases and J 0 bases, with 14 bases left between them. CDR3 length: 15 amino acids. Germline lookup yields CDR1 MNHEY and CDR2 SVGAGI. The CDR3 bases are TGTGCCAGCAGTCTCCTCCCAACTAGCTCCTACGAGCAGTACTTC. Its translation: CASSLLPTSSYEQYF.

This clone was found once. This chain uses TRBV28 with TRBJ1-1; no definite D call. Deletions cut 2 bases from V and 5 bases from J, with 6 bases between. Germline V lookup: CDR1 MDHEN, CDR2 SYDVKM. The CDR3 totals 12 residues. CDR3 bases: TGTGCCAGCAGTTTAATAGATACTGAAGCTTTCTTT. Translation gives CASSLIDTEAFF.

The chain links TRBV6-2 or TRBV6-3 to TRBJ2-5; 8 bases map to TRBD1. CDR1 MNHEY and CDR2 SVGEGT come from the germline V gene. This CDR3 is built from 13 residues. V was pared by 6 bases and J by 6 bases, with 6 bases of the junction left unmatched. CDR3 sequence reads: CASSPTGAKTQYF. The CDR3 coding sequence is TGTGCCAGCAGCCCGACAGGGGCAAAGACCCAGTACTTC.